These 31 T cell receptor beta chains came from one sample sequenced in a study of blood T cell repertoires in COVID-19. Here immunoSEQ multiplex PCR was the method, and the copy in TCRdb shows in-frame clones only, minus some. Of roughly 200,000 clones listed, about 85% are singletons. The sample comprised PBMCs or T cells enriched from blood (not recorded which). These receptors all come from a middle-aged man who had recovered from COVID-19.

The V gene is TRBV6-6, the J gene TRBJ1-5, with D hard to call. The V end lost 5 bases, the J end lost 3 bases, and 5 bases lay between the germline ends. Germline values: CDR1 MNHNY, CDR2 SVGAGI (reference sequence). This CDR3 has 12 amino acids. This CDR3 is CASSNYNQPQHF. The DNA of the CDR3 is TGTGCCAGCAGTAATTACAATCAGCCCCAGCATTTT.

J is TRBJ2-3 and V is TRBV30, with TRBD2 identical over 14 bases. This CDR3 has 18 residues. With 4 bases clipped from V and 4 bases from J, the junction kept 13 bases outside the gene matches. Germline CDR1 reads GTSNPN; CDR2 reads SVGIG (reference sequence). The CDR3 loop is CAWNQVTSGRAFPDTQYF. Here the CDR3 DNA reads TGTGCCTGGAATCAAGTGACTAGCGGGAGGGCTTTCCCAGATACGCAGTATTTT.

This chain connects TRBV14 to TRBJ2-1, with TRBD2 matching 11 bases. Germline V gene sequence: CDR1 SGHDN, CDR2 FVKESK. V shed 4 bases, J shed 3 bases, and the junction held 5 bases outside the gene matches. The CDR3 consists of 16 residues. CDR3 nucleotides: TGTGCCAGCAGCCGAACCGGGACTAGCGGCTACAATGAGCAGTTCTTC. Translated: CASSRTGTSGYNEQFF.

The chain carries TRBV21-1 and TRBJ1-5. TRBV21-1 is tagged as a pseudogene. The CDR3 is 14 amino acids. CDR3 region: CASSKERGNQPQHF. DNA for the CDR3: TGTGCCAGCAGCAAAGAGCGGGGGAATCAGCCCCAGCATTTT.

The chain is built from TRBV6-5 and TRBJ2-5, with 9 bases that match TRBD1. The CDR3 is 16 residues long. Germline V lookup: CDR1 MNHEY, CDR2 SVGAGI. The J segment lost 5 bases and the V segment lost 0 bases, leaving 7 bases of the junction unmatched. For the CDR3, the DNA is TGTGCCAGCAGTTACTCGAGAACAGGGGGCAGGGAGACCCAGTACTTC. The encoded protein is CASSYSRTGGRETQYF.

This clone has just one count. The rearrangement uses TRBV5-1 and TRBJ2-3; D is undetermined. The ends were cut back, 0 bases at V and 2 bases at J, with 10 bases in the middle. CDR3 length equals 15 residues. Germline V gives CDR1 SGHRS, CDR2 YFSETQ. CDR3 DNA sequence: TGCGCCAGCAGCTTGGTTGGGCAGTCCACAGATACGCAGTATTTT. This codes for CASSLVGQSTDTQYF.

The chain links TRBV30 to TRBJ1-2; 7 nucleotides line up with TRBD1. J gave up 4 bases and V 4 bases, and 9 bases lay outside the gene matches. The CDR3 covers 14 residues. Germline V gene lookup returns CDR1 GTSNPN and CDR2 SVGIG (reference sequence). The CDR3 sequence is CAWIPRGLIYGYTF. The CDR3 DNA reads TGTGCCTGGATTCCTAGGGGGCTCATCTATGGCTACACCTTC.

This clone was picked up one time. The chain employs TRBV29-1 and TRBJ1-5; 7 nucleotides match TRBD1. The V and J ends lost 7 bases and 1 base, in that order; junction bases with no gene match: 4. This CDR3 region has 13 residues. Germline values: CDR1 SQVTM, CDR2 ANQGSEA. Here the CDR3 reads CSAGDSSNQPQHF. The CDR3 coding sequence is TGCAGCGCTGGGGACAGCAGCAATCAGCCCCAGCATTTT.

This clone was picked up a small number of times. This chain links TRBV30 with TRBJ2-7, with 9 positions matching TRBD1. Per the germline V gene, CDR1 is GTSNPN and CDR2 is SVGIG (reference sequence). There are 14 residues in the CDR3. V dropped 1 base and J dropped 5; count of bases not matched to a gene: 6. The CDR3 is CAWSGGTGRNEQYF. The DNA for the CDR3 is TGTGCCTGGAGTGGGGGGACAGGGAGAAACGAGCAGTACTTC.

V gene TRBV6-5 combines with J gene TRBJ2-7, with a tentative D call TRBD1 (5 bases). V was pared by 5 bases and J by 5 bases, with 16 bases between. Germline CDR1 and CDR2: MNHEY and SVGAGI. This CDR3 contains 14 residues. CDR3 loop: CASSRAGNSDEQYF. DNA of the CDR3: TGTGCCAGCAGTCGTGCAGGGAATTCCGACGAGCAGTACTTC.

V gene TRBV4-3 combines with J gene TRBJ2-5, with 7 bases fitting TRBD2. This CDR3 is built from 17 residues. The V segment lost 4 bases and the J segment 5 bases; nucleotides outside the gene matches: 16. The V gene's germline CDR1 is LGHNA and CDR2 YSLEER. CDR3: CASSPGAGWSPLETQYF. CDR3 sequence (DNA): TGCGCCAGCAGCCCGGGAGCGGGGTGGTCGCCACTGGAGACCCAGTACTTC.

This chain uses TRBV3-1 (or the pseudogene TRBV3-2) with TRBJ1-2; 10 bases are a match to TRBD1. CDR1 is LGHDT and CDR2 is YNNKEL in the germline V gene (reference sequence). The CDR3 sequence is 16 residues long. Losses at the gene ends were 0 bases for V and 6 bases for J; bases not matched to a gene: 7. The CDR3 is CASSQDQDRGTNGYTF. CDR3 nucleotide sequence: TGTGCCAGCAGCCAAGATCAGGACAGGGGGACAAATGGCTACACCTTC.

V usage is TRBV6-4 and J usage is TRBJ1-6; D might be TRBD1 (5 bases). This CDR3 is 13 amino acids long. Per the germline V gene, CDR1 is MRHNA and CDR2 is SNTAGT. Trimming pared 8 bases from V and 7 bases from J, leaving 12 bases between. The CDR3, as DNA: TGTGCCAGCCAAGGACAAAGAAATTCACCCCTCCACTTT. Protein: CASQGQRNSPLHF.

The gene calls are TRBV2 and TRBJ2-5; 7 nucleotides match TRBD1. CDR1 and CDR2 (germline): SNHLY, FYNNEI. V was clipped by 7 bases and J by 3 bases; unmatched bases: 5. This CDR3 spans 13 amino acids. CDR3 DNA sequence: TGTGCCAGCAACCGGGACAGAGAAGAGACCCAGTACTTC. It specifies CASNRDREETQYF. Variable domain in full (rest from reference TRBV2 and TRBJ2-5): EPEVTQTPSHQVTQMGQEVILRCVPISNHLYFYWYRQILGQKVEFLVSFYNNEISEKSEIFDDQFSVERPDGSNFTLKIRSTKLEDSAMYFCASNRDREETQYFGPGTRLLVL.

This clone came up a few times. J is TRBJ1-1 and V is TRBV9; no clear D. This CDR3 has 16 residues. V dropped 3 bases and J dropped 1 base, with 16 bases sitting between them. Germline loops: CDR1 SGDLS, CDR2 YYNGEE. CDR3 in DNA: TGTGCCAGCAGCGCGAAATCGGGTGGAGGGAACACTGAAGCTTTCTTT. It yields the protein CASSAKSGGGNTEAFF.

The chain employs TRBV6-1 and TRBJ1-5, with D hard to call. Germline CDR1 reads MNHNS; CDR2 reads SASEGT. There are 14 residues in the CDR3. V shed 3 bases and J shed 3 bases, with 9 bases lying between them. The CDR3 nucleotides read TGTGCCAGCAGTGACAGAAATCACAATCAGCCCCAGCATTTT. This translates into CASSDRNHNQPQHF.

V usage is TRBV7-9 and J usage is TRBJ1-2; D might be TRBD1 (5 bases). This CDR3 is 15 amino acids long. Per the germline V gene, CDR1 is SEHNR and CDR2 is FQNEAQ (reference sequence). V lost 0 bases and J 6 bases, leaving 14 bases between the germline ends. Written as DNA, the CDR3 is TGTGCCAGCAGCTTAGCGTCGGGCGGGGCGGATGGCTACACCTTC. Translation gives CASSLASGGADGYTF. The entire variable domain, with the rest obtained from reference TRBV7-9 and TRBJ1-2, is as follows: DTGVSQNPRHKITKRGQNVTFRCDPISEHNRLYWYRQTLGQGPEFLTYFQNEAQLEKSRLLSDRFSAERPKGSFSTLEIQRTEQGDSAMYLCASSLASGGADGYTFGSGTRLTVV.

In its sample, this clone was seen once. This chain joins TRBV15 and TRBJ1-3, with D unclear. The V end lost 0 bases, the J end lost 3 bases, and 6 bases lay between the germline ends. Germline loops: CDR1 LNHNV, CDR2 YYDKDF (reference sequence). The CDR3 length is 14 residues. The CDR3 region has the DNA TGTGCCACCAGCAGAGATCGCAGTGGAAACACCATATATTTT. Translation gives CATSRDRSGNTIYF.

V is TRBV30 and J is TRBJ2-7; possible D gene TRBD2, 6 bases. The germline V gene encodes CDR1 GTSNPN and CDR2 SVGIG (reference sequence). CDR3 length equals 12 residues. V lost 6 bases to trimming and J lost 1 base, with 10 bases between them. CDR3 DNA sequence: TGTGCCTGCACGACTAGTTCCTACGAGCAGTACTTC. Protein sequence: CACTTSSYEQYF.

This clone is a singleton in its sample. The sample has other DNA sequences that encode this CDR3 too. DNA of the CDR3: TGCGCCAGCAGCTTGGGACAGTCATCTGGAAACACCATATATTTT. Its translation is CASSLGQSSGNTIYF. This chain connects TRBV5-1 to TRBJ1-3, with a tentative D call TRBD1 (5 bases). The CDR3 length is 15 residues. Germline V lookup: CDR1 SGHRS, CDR2 YFSETQ. Trimming took off 0 bases at V and 1 base at J, with 8 bases between the two ends.

This chain links TRBV24-1 with TRBJ1-6; D unresolved. The germline gives CDR1 KGHDR, CDR2 SFDVKD. This CDR3 has 14 residues. Trimming took off 0 bases at V and 9 bases at J, with 8 bases between the two ends. The CDR3 coding sequence is TGTGCCACCAGTGATTTGACTCCGGGTTCACCCCTCCACTTT. The encoded protein is CATSDLTPGSPLHF.

The rearrangement uses TRBV6-2 or TRBV6-3 and TRBJ2-7; possible D gene TRBD1, 6 bases. The CDR3 is 14 residues long. V was trimmed by 2 bases and J by 4 bases, leaving 12 bases between them. The V gene's germline CDR1 is MNHEY and CDR2 SVGEGT. CDR3 loop: CASSYGDTLYEQYF. DNA of the CDR3: TGTGCCAGCAGTTACGGGGACACTCTGTACGAGCAGTACTTC.

This chain connects TRBV2 to TRBJ2-7; perhaps TRBD2 as D (5 bases). Germline-derived CDR1 and CDR2 are SNHLY and FYNNEI. The CDR3 contains 13 residues. The V end was cut by 6 bases, the J end by 4 bases, with 13 bases between. In DNA, the CDR3 is TGTGCCAGCAGGAACCGGGATCCTTACGAGCAGTACTTC. Amino acid sequence: CASRNRDPYEQYF.

The chain is built from TRBV7-2 and TRBJ2-1; TRBD1 matches 7 bases. Looked up from germline, CDR1 is SGHTA and CDR2 is FQGNSA. This CDR3 region has 13 residues. J gave up 7 bases and V 3 bases, and 3 bases lay outside the gene matches. This CDR3 is CASSFGRGNEQFF. For the CDR3, the DNA is TGTGCCAGCAGCTTTGGCAGGGGGAATGAGCAGTTCTTC.

The J gene is TRBJ1-6, the V gene TRBV28; TRBD1 might be the D (5 bases). The CDR3 sequence is 15 residues long. Germline loops: CDR1 MDHEN, CDR2 SYDVKM. V was cut by 2 bases and J by 5 bases, with 10 bases left in between. CDR3 in amino acids: CASSLRVRDNSPLHF. The CDR3 DNA follows: TGTGCCAGCAGTTTAAGGGTCAGGGATAATTCACCCCTCCACTTT.

This chain uses TRBV5-1 with TRBJ2-3; possibly TRBD1 for D (5 bases). The germline V gene encodes CDR1 SGHRS and CDR2 YFSETQ. The CDR3 is 14 residues long. The V gene lost 3 bases and the J gene lost 2 bases, with 10 bases spanning the gap. The CDR3 DNA is TGCGCCAGCAGCTCAGCAGGGCTCACAGATACGCAGTATTTT. It encodes CASSSAGLTDTQYF.

The V call is TRBV24-1, the J call TRBJ2-2, with 8 bases identical to TRBD1. CDR3 length equals 17 residues. Germline loops: CDR1 KGHDR, CDR2 SFDVKD. With 5 bases clipped from V and 2 bases from J, the junction kept 9 bases outside the gene matches. In nucleotides, the CDR3 is TGTGCCACCAGTGGGAGACAGGGGATTCCTAACACCGGGGAGCTGTTTTTT. This gives the protein CATSGRQGIPNTGELFF.

CDR3 sequence reads: CASSQETGGASYEQYF. In DNA, the CDR3 is TGTGCCAGCAGCCAAGAAACAGGGGGCGCCTCCTACGAGCAGTACTTC. The chain is built from TRBV4-2 and TRBJ2-7; 9 bases are shared with TRBD1. Trimming at V came to 0 bases and at J to 0 bases, leaving 3 bases not matched to a gene. Germline CDR1 is LGHNA and CDR2 is YNFKEQ. This CDR3 is 16 amino acids long.

The chain uses TRBV28 and TRBJ2-1; TRBD2 matches at 13 bases. Germline CDR1 is MDHEN and CDR2 is SYDVKM. With 5 bases clipped from V and 6 bases from J, the junction kept 4 bases outside the gene matches. This CDR3 spans 15 amino acids. CDR3 bases: TGTGCCAGCAGTGGCGGACTAGCGGGAGCCAATGAGCAGTTCTTC. Translating gives CASSGGLAGANEQFF.

V usage is TRBV6-5 and J usage is TRBJ2-7; 7 bases fit TRBD1. The CDR3 totals 15 residues. Germline CDR1 is MNHEY and CDR2 is SVGAGI. With V trimmed by 6 bases and J by 2 bases, 10 bases remained unmatched. The CDR3, as DNA: TGTGCCAGCAGGTTCGGTGGGACAGCCGCCTACGAGCAGTACTTC. It translates to CASRFGGTAAYEQYF.

This chain connects TRBV5-1 to TRBJ2-5; 7 bases map to TRBD1. V dropped 4 bases and J dropped 5; count of bases not matched to a gene: 17. The CDR3 covers 17 residues. In germline, CDR1 is SGHRS, CDR2 YFSETQ. The CDR3 loop is CASSPGRGAGGGETQYF. CDR3 in DNA: TGCGCCAGCAGCCCCGGTCGTGGGGCAGGGGGTGGCGAGACCCAGTACTTC.